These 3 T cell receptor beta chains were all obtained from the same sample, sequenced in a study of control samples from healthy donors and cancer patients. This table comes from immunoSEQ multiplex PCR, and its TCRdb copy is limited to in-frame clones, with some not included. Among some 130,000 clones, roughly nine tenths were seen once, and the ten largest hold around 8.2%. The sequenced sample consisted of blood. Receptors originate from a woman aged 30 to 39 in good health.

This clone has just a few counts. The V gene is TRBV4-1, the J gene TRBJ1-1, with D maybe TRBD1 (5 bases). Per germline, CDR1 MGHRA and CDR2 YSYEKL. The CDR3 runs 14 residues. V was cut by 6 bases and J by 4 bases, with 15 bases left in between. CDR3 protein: CASSRSGGVTEAFF. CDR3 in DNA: TGCGCCAGCAGTCGATCCGGGGGGGTCACTGAAGCTTTCTTT.

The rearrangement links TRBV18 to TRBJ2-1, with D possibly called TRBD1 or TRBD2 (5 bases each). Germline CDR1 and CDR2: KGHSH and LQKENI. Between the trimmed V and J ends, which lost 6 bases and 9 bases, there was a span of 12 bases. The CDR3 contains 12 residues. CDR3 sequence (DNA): TGTGCCAGCTCTCCGGGGACCGGTGAGCAGTTCTTC. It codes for CASSPGTGEQFF.

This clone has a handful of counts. The CDR3 DNA reads TGTGCCAGCAATATACAGGGACCGACCTACGAGCAGTACTTC. Its translation: CASNIQGPTYEQYF. The rearrangement joins TRBV28 to TRBJ2-7; TRBD1 might be the D (6 bases). This CDR3 contains 14 residues. Germline V gives CDR1 MDHEN, CDR2 SYDVKM. Trimming took 7 bases from V and 2 from J, leaving 15 bases between them.